The TCR beta chain described here comes from a study of T cell responses to AZD1222 COVID-19 vaccine. Produced via immunoSEQ multiplex PCR; TCRdb's table is partial and in-frame only. The table has about 100,000 clones, approximately 87% seen once. In regard to this clone: Its target is not known.

CDR3 length: 13 residues. The V end was cut by 8 bases, the J end by 7 bases, with 15 bases between. Study findings and constraints: Among spike-specific TCRs, nearly half reportedly target unmutated variant regions.

The specimen comprised peripheral blood, sampled on day 0 of AZD1222 vaccination. The genes are TRBV12-3 or TRBV12-4 and TRBJ1-5; a possible D gene is TRBD1 (6 bases). This receptor was obtained from an adult in good health. CDR3 sequence (DNA): TGTGCCAGCTCACCATCAGGGGAACAGCCCCAGCATTTT. This sequence encodes CASSPSGEQPQHF.